This TCR beta chain is from a study of T cell responses to AZD1222 COVID-19 vaccine. The method was immunoSEQ multiplex PCR; TCRdb's version includes in-frame clones alone and lacks a portion of them. This sample has roughly 140,000 clones, with around nine tenths found just once. CDR1 and CDR2 from the germline V gene are LGHNA and YSLEER. The J segment lost 0 bases and the V segment lost 4 bases, leaving 4 bases of the junction unmatched. The length of the CDR3 is 16 residues. J is TRBJ2-1 and V is TRBV4-3; 9 bases line up with TRBD2. The sequencing used peripheral blood, collected on day 0 of AZD1222 vaccination. The receptor was derived from an adult in good health. CDR3 amino acids: CASSPQTSGSYNEQFF. The CDR3 DNA reads TGCGCCAGCAGCCCGCAGACTAGCGGCTCCTACAATGAGCAGTTCTTC.